A selection of T cell receptor beta chains follows, all from one sample in a study of post-analysis software for immune sequencing data. TCRdb processed the PCR reads anew with MiXCR; each CDR3 protein has one entry. Counted here are approximately 770,000 distinct CDR3 sequences, roughly 46% occurring once; the ten biggest clones make up 4.9%. The sequenced material came from blood. All receptors come from a girl between 5 and 17 years old with multiple sclerosis. Each CDR3 is given with its conserved first and last residue. The D gene is left open where the match is weak. Where a row states a size, it is once, few, many or the class of an expanded clone; other rows omit it.

V gene: TRBV29-1
D gene: TRBD2
J gene: TRBJ2-7
clone size: .
CDR3 DNA: TGCAGCGTCATCGGGACTAGCGGAAGCTCCTACGAGCAGTACTTC
CDR3 protein: CSVIGTSGSSYEQYF

V gene: TRBV10-2
D gene: TRBD2
J gene: TRBJ2-7
clone size: .
CDR3 DNA: TGCGCCAGCAAGGGACTAGCGGGAAACTCCTACGAGCAGTACTTC
CDR3 protein: CASKGLAGNSYEQYF

V gene: TRBV10-3
D gene: TRBD1
J gene: TRBJ1-2
clone size: few
CDR3 DNA: TGTGCCATCAGTGAGGAGACAGGGACTATGGCTCGCTACACCTTC
CDR3 protein: CAISEETGTMARYTF

V gene: TRBV7-2
D gene: .
J gene: TRBJ1-1
clone size: few
CDR3 DNA: TGTGCCAGCAGCCGACGGCAGGGCCACACTGAAGCTTTCTTT
CDR3 protein: CASSRRQGHTEAFF

V gene: TRBV29-1
D gene: .
J gene: TRBJ2-5
clone size: few
CDR3 DNA: TGCAGCGTTGATCCGAAGGGGCTGACTAGGGGAGGAGAGACCCAGTACTTC
CDR3 protein: CSVDPKGLTRGGETQYF

V gene: TRBV12-3/TRBV12-4
D gene: .
J gene: TRBJ2-1
clone size: many
CDR3 DNA: TGTGCCAGCAGCTCTCTCAATGAGCAGTTCTTC
CDR3 protein: CASSSLNEQFF

V gene: TRBV7-2
D gene: .
J gene: TRBJ2-7
clone size: few
CDR3 DNA: TGTGCCAGCAGCTTACGTCGAAATTACGAGCAGTACTTC
CDR3 protein: CASSLRRNYEQYF

V gene: TRBV20-1
D gene: .
J gene: TRBJ1-2
clone size: .
CDR3 DNA: TGCAGTGCCAAGTACGTCACGGATTTGTGGGGCTACACCTTC
CDR3 protein: CSAKYVTDLWGYTF

V gene: TRBV6-1
D gene: .
J gene: TRBJ2-7
clone size: few
CDR3 DNA: TGTGCCAGCACCCAAGAGGGGGTAGCGCCCTACGAGCAGTACTTC
CDR3 protein: CASTQEGVAPYEQYF

V gene: TRBV20-1
D gene: .
J gene: TRBJ2-1
clone size: few
CDR3 DNA: TGCAGTGCTAGTGGAGAGGGCCCCAATGAGCAGTTCTTC
CDR3 protein: CSASGEGPNEQFF

V gene: TRBV7-7
D gene: TRBD1
J gene: TRBJ2-7
clone size: .
CDR3 DNA: TGTGCTAGCAGCCCGGGACAGTTCCGCGAGCAGTACTTC
CDR3 protein: CASSPGQFREQYF

V gene: TRBV12-3/TRBV12-4
D gene: .
J gene: TRBJ2-7
clone size: .
CDR3 DNA: TGTGCCAGCAGTTTCCGCAGGGCCCACGAGCAGTACTTC
CDR3 protein: CASSFRRAHEQYF

V gene: TRBV9
D gene: .
J gene: TRBJ2-1
clone size: .
CDR3 DNA: TGTGCCAGCAGCGTAGAAAGGACAGCAAACCATGAGCAGTTCTTC
CDR3 protein: CASSVERTANHEQFF

V gene: TRBV9
D gene: TRBD2
J gene: TRBJ2-7
clone size: few
CDR3 DNA: TGTGCCAGCAGCGTGGGAGGGACGGGCAGCTCCTACGAGCAGTACTTC
CDR3 protein: CASSVGGTGSSYEQYF

V gene: TRBV7-9
D gene: TRBD2
J gene: TRBJ2-1
clone size: few
CDR3 DNA: TGTGCCAGCAGCCTACCGGGAGGGGGGAATGAGCAGTTCTTC
CDR3 protein: CASSLPGGGNEQFF

V gene: TRBV5-1
D gene: .
J gene: TRBJ2-1
clone size: few
CDR3 DNA: TGCGCCAGCAGCACCCTCCGGGACAATGAGCAGTTCTTC
CDR3 protein: CASSTLRDNEQFF

V gene: TRBV10-3
D gene: .
J gene: TRBJ2-1
clone size: .
CDR3 DNA: TGTGCCATCTGGGACCTGGGCATGGGGGTTGAGCAGTTCTTC
CDR3 protein: CAIWDLGMGVEQFF

V gene: TRBV6-5
D gene: .
J gene: TRBJ2-6
clone size: many
CDR3 DNA: TGTGCCAGCACCACGGGGTCTGGGGCCAACGTCCTGACTTTC
CDR3 protein: CASTTGSGANVLTF

V gene: TRBV5-1
D gene: .
J gene: TRBJ2-5
clone size: few
CDR3 DNA: TGCGCCAGCAGCTTTTCGGGGGCCGAAGAGACCCAGTACTTC
CDR3 protein: CASSFSGAEETQYF

V gene: TRBV11-2
D gene: .
J gene: TRBJ2-5
clone size: .
CDR3 DNA: TGTGCCAGCAGCCTCAGACAGACACAAGAGACCCAGTACTTC
CDR3 protein: CASSLRQTQETQYF

V gene: TRBV9
D gene: .
J gene: TRBJ1-2
clone size: .
CDR3 DNA: TGTGCCAGCAGCGTAGCTTGGGAGATGGGTCTGGGCTACACCTTC
CDR3 protein: CASSVAWEMGLGYTF

V gene: TRBV25-1
D gene: TRBD2
J gene: TRBJ2-5
clone size: few
CDR3 DNA: TGTGCCAGCAGTCGGGAAGCGGGAGGCGGGACCCAGTACTTC
CDR3 protein: CASSREAGGGTQYF

V gene: TRBV20-1
D gene: .
J gene: TRBJ2-5
clone size: few
CDR3 DNA: TGCAGTGCCCTTAGCGTCGGAGAGACCCAGTACTTC
CDR3 protein: CSALSVGETQYF

V gene: TRBV7-2
D gene: .
J gene: TRBJ2-3
clone size: .
CDR3 DNA: TGTGCCAGCAGCTTTTTCGAGGGAGGCACAGATACGCAGTATTTT
CDR3 protein: CASSFFEGGTDTQYF

V gene: TRBV9
D gene: TRBD1
J gene: TRBJ1-2
clone size: .
CDR3 DNA: TGTGCCAGCTCCCTAGGGGCAGGGGGAAACGACTATGGCTACACCTTC
CDR3 protein: CASSLGAGGNDYGYTF